Listed below are T cell receptor beta chains from one sample, sequenced in a study of cytomegalovirus exposure and HLA in healthy donors. Measured with immunoSEQ multiplex PCR; TCRdb has only the in-frame clones, and not every one. This repertoire shows 130,000 to 150,000 clones, over 60% found once; its top ten account for 1.5% to 2%. The sequenced sample was PBMCs. These receptors all stem from a woman between 18 and 29 years old in good health and CMV-seronegative. Each CDR3 is given with its conserved first and last residue. D genes are given only for firm matches. Not every row has a clone size; where given, it reads once, few, many or a size class.

len: 15
j_gene: TRBJ2-1
abundance: NA
d_gene: TRBD2
v_gene: TRBV7-3
CDR3nt: TGTGCCAGCAGCAAGGGACTAGTAGGGTGGAATGAGCAGTTCTTC
CDR3aa: CASSKGLVGWNEQFF

len: 16
j_gene: TRBJ1-2
abundance: few
d_gene: NA
v_gene: TRBV7-2
CDR3nt: TGTGCCAGCAGCTTAGCGTTGCCAGGGGTTTCCTATGGCTACACCTTC
CDR3aa: CASSLALPGVSYGYTF

len: 16
j_gene: TRBJ2-2
abundance: NA
d_gene: TRBD2
v_gene: TRBV7-9
CDR3nt: TGTGCCAGCAGCCGGGAGGGACTTTTCTACACCGGGGAGCTGTTTTTT
CDR3aa: CASSREGLFYTGELFF

len: 16
j_gene: TRBJ2-3
abundance: NA
d_gene: TRBD2
v_gene: TRBV19
CDR3nt: TGTGCCAGTAGTTCCCAAGCGGGGGAGGGCACAGATACGCAGTATTTT
CDR3aa: CASSSQAGEGTDTQYF

len: 15
j_gene: TRBJ2-3
abundance: NA
d_gene: TRBD2
v_gene: TRBV7-9
CDR3nt: TGTGCCAGCAGCTCGACTAGCGGGAGCTCAGATACGCAGTATTTT
CDR3aa: CASSSTSGSSDTQYF

len: 14
j_gene: TRBJ2-1
abundance: NA
d_gene: TRBD2
v_gene: TRBV5-6
CDR3nt: TGTGCCAGCAGTTGGACTAGCGGATACAATGAGCAGTTCTTC
CDR3aa: CASSWTSGYNEQFF

len: 14
j_gene: TRBJ2-3
abundance: NA
d_gene: NA
v_gene: TRBV12-5
CDR3nt: TGTGCTAGTGCCCGGGACTCCTCCACAGATACGCAGTATTTT
CDR3aa: CASARDSSTDTQYF

len: 14
j_gene: TRBJ2-2
abundance: few
d_gene: TRBD1
v_gene: TRBV4-3
CDR3nt: TGCGCCAGCAGCCAGAACAGGGGGACCGGGGAGCTGTTTTTT
CDR3aa: CASSQNRGTGELFF

len: 13
j_gene: TRBJ2-1
abundance: NA
d_gene: NA
v_gene: TRBV4-1
CDR3nt: TGCGCCAGCAGCGTTTACAGGGACAATGAGCAGTTCTTC
CDR3aa: CASSVYRDNEQFF

len: 16
j_gene: TRBJ1-5
abundance: NA
d_gene: NA
v_gene: TRBV25-1
CDR3nt: TGTGCCAGCAGTGCACGAGGGGAGGGTTCCAATCAGCCCCAGCATTTT
CDR3aa: CASSARGEGSNQPQHF

len: 13
j_gene: TRBJ1-6
abundance: NA
d_gene: TRBD1
v_gene: TRBV5-4
CDR3nt: TGTGCCAGCACCAAATACAGGGGTTCACCCCTCCACTTT
CDR3aa: CASTKYRGSPLHF

len: 13
j_gene: TRBJ1-2
abundance: NA
d_gene: TRBD1
v_gene: TRBV28
CDR3nt: TGTGCCAGCAGAGGGGACAGCTACTATGGCTACACCTTC
CDR3aa: CASRGDSYYGYTF

len: 16
j_gene: TRBJ2-2
abundance: few
d_gene: TRBD2
v_gene: TRBV11-2
CDR3nt: TGTGCCAGCAGCTCCTCTAGCGGGTGGAACACCGGGGAGCTGTTTTTT
CDR3aa: CASSSSSGWNTGELFF

len: 14
j_gene: TRBJ1-2
abundance: NA
d_gene: NA
v_gene: TRBV7-8
CDR3nt: TGTGCCAGCAGCTTAAATCCTAGTCGGGATGGCTACACCTTC
CDR3aa: CASSLNPSRDGYTF

len: 13
j_gene: TRBJ2-5
abundance: NA
d_gene: TRBD2
v_gene: TRBV7-9
CDR3nt: TGTGCCAGCAGCTCTAGCGGGGAAGAGACCCAGTACTTC
CDR3aa: CASSSSGEETQYF

len: 14
j_gene: TRBJ2-7
abundance: few
d_gene: NA
v_gene: TRBV7-9
CDR3nt: TGTGCCAGCAGCGCCGTACATGTCTCCTGGGAGCAGTACTTC
CDR3aa: CASSAVHVSWEQYF

len: 12
j_gene: TRBJ2-3
abundance: NA
d_gene: TRBD2
v_gene: TRBV2
CDR3nt: TGTGCCAGCAGAGGACTAGCGGATACGCAGTATTTT
CDR3aa: CASRGLADTQYF

len: 12
j_gene: TRBJ1-2
abundance: NA
d_gene: NA
v_gene: TRBV7-9
CDR3nt: TGTGCCAGCAGCTTAGGCAGCTATGGCTACACCTTC
CDR3aa: CASSLGSYGYTF

len: 14
j_gene: TRBJ1-2
abundance: NA
d_gene: NA
v_gene: TRBV4-1
CDR3nt: TGCGCCAGCAGCCAAGTAAATTCCTTCTATGGCTACACCTTC
CDR3aa: CASSQVNSFYGYTF

len: 14
j_gene: TRBJ1-5
abundance: once
d_gene: NA
v_gene: TRBV2
CDR3nt: TGTGCCAGCAGTATGGGACTTAGTAATCAGCCCCAGCATTTT
CDR3aa: CASSMGLSNQPQHF

len: 15
j_gene: TRBJ1-2
abundance: once
d_gene: NA
v_gene: TRBV28
CDR3nt: TGTGCCAGCAGATTAACAGGGATTTCTAACTATGGCTACACCTTC
CDR3aa: CASRLTGISNYGYTF

len: 16
j_gene: TRBJ2-7
abundance: few
d_gene: NA
v_gene: TRBV2
CDR3nt: TGTGCCAGCAGCCCTAGGGTCCAGCGGCTTATGTACGAGCAGTACTTC
CDR3aa: CASSPRVQRLMYEQYF

len: 17
j_gene: TRBJ1-6
abundance: NA
d_gene: NA
v_gene: TRBV27
CDR3nt: TGTGCCAGCAGCCCTGGCCTTAGGGACACGTATAATTCACCCCTCCACTTT
CDR3aa: CASSPGLRDTYNSPLHF

len: 12
j_gene: TRBJ1-2
abundance: few
d_gene: TRBD1
v_gene: TRBV28
CDR3nt: TGTGCCAGCAGTACCGGGACAGGGGGACACACCTTC
CDR3aa: CASSTGTGGHTF

len: 15
j_gene: TRBJ2-7
abundance: NA
d_gene: NA
v_gene: TRBV7-2
CDR3nt: TGTGCCAGCAGCCCCACGAGAGGCCCTAGGTACGAGCAGTACTTC
CDR3aa: CASSPTRGPRYEQYF

len: 16
j_gene: TRBJ2-1
abundance: NA
d_gene: NA
v_gene: TRBV5-4
CDR3nt: TGTGCCAGCAGGAAGGGCGGGCAGACGCTAAACAATGAGCAGTTCTTC
CDR3aa: CASRKGGQTLNNEQFF

len: 15
j_gene: TRBJ1-5
abundance: NA
d_gene: TRBD1
v_gene: TRBV6-5
CDR3nt: TGTGCCAGCAGGCCAGGGGGCGCGAGCAATCAGCCCCAGCATTTT
CDR3aa: CASRPGGASNQPQHF

len: 15
j_gene: TRBJ1-6
abundance: NA
d_gene: NA
v_gene: TRBV5-1
CDR3nt: TGCGCCAGCAGCTTGGCCACGGGGGGCAATTCACCCCTCCACTTT
CDR3aa: CASSLATGGNSPLHF

len: 15
j_gene: TRBJ1-1
abundance: NA
d_gene: NA
v_gene: TRBV7-2
CDR3nt: TGTGCCAGCATAGTAGGGAGCTGGGTGAACACTGAAGCTTTCTTT
CDR3aa: CASIVGSWVNTEAFF

len: 13
j_gene: TRBJ2-7
abundance: NA
d_gene: TRBD1
v_gene: TRBV4-3
CDR3nt: TGCGCCAGCAGCCAAGTTTCAGGGGGCGAGCAGTACTTC
CDR3aa: CASSQVSGGEQYF

len: 13
j_gene: TRBJ2-5
abundance: once
d_gene: TRBD2
v_gene: TRBV11-2
CDR3nt: TGTGCCAGCAGCTTAGTCGGGGGGGAGACCCAGTACTTC
CDR3aa: CASSLVGGETQYF

len: 14
j_gene: TRBJ2-7
abundance: few
d_gene: NA
v_gene: TRBV5-4
CDR3nt: TGTGCCAGCAGCCGGCCAGGGGAGTGGTACGAGCAGTACTTC
CDR3aa: CASSRPGEWYEQYF

len: 16
j_gene: TRBJ2-2
abundance: NA
d_gene: TRBD1
v_gene: TRBV9
CDR3nt: TGTGCCAGCAGCGTACGGACAGGGGGCGACACCGGGGAGCTGTTTTTT
CDR3aa: CASSVRTGGDTGELFF

len: 18
j_gene: TRBJ1-6
abundance: few
d_gene: NA
v_gene: TRBV7-8
CDR3nt: TGTGCCAGCAGCTTAGACAGGGATTCCAGGTCCTATAATTCACCCCTCCACTTT
CDR3aa: CASSLDRDSRSYNSPLHF

len: 14
j_gene: TRBJ1-5
abundance: once
d_gene: NA
v_gene: TRBV19
CDR3nt: TGTGCCAGTAGTATGCGGTACGGCAATCAGCCCCAGCATTTT
CDR3aa: CASSMRYGNQPQHF

len: 14
j_gene: TRBJ2-5
abundance: NA
d_gene: TRBD2
v_gene: TRBV7-2
CDR3nt: TGTGCCAGCAGCCCCCGACTAGCGGAAGAGACCCAGTACTTC
CDR3aa: CASSPRLAEETQYF

len: 16
j_gene: TRBJ1-2
abundance: NA
d_gene: TRBD1
v_gene: TRBV5-1
CDR3nt: TGCGCCAGCAGCCCTGGGACAGGGTCATCGGGCTATGTCTACACCTTC
CDR3aa: CASSPGTGSSGYVYTF

len: 15
j_gene: TRBJ2-3
abundance: NA
d_gene: NA
v_gene: TRBV6-6
CDR3nt: TGTGCCAGCAGCCGAGGAGAGACTAGCACAGATACGCAGTATTTT
CDR3aa: CASSRGETSTDTQYF

len: 14
j_gene: TRBJ2-7
abundance: NA
d_gene: NA
v_gene: TRBV11-2
CDR3nt: TGTGCCAGCAGACCGACGGCCGGGGCCTACGAGCAGTACTTC
CDR3aa: CASRPTAGAYEQYF

len: 15
j_gene: TRBJ1-5
abundance: NA
d_gene: TRBD1
v_gene: TRBV7-6
CDR3nt: TGTGCCAGCAGCCCCGGGACAGGGAGAAATCAGCCCCAGCATTTT
CDR3aa: CASSPGTGRNQPQHF

len: 15
j_gene: TRBJ2-1
abundance: NA
d_gene: NA
v_gene: TRBV7-3
CDR3nt: TGTGCCAGCAGCCCCCGCCGTGGACAGTACAATGAGCAGTTCTTC
CDR3aa: CASSPRRGQYNEQFF

len: 11
j_gene: TRBJ2-7
abundance: few
d_gene: NA
v_gene: TRBV6-5
CDR3nt: TGTGCCAGCAGCGAATTTGGGAGGCAGTACTTC
CDR3aa: CASSEFGRQYF

len: 12
j_gene: TRBJ2-1
abundance: NA
d_gene: NA
v_gene: TRBV27
CDR3nt: TGTGCCAGCCTTGGCAGGGCGCGAGAGCAGTTCTTC
CDR3aa: CASLGRAREQFF

len: 15
j_gene: TRBJ2-3
abundance: NA
d_gene: NA
v_gene: TRBV4-2
CDR3nt: TGTGCCAGCAGCCAAATACTAGACCACTCAGATACGCAGTATTTT
CDR3aa: CASSQILDHSDTQYF

len: 13
j_gene: TRBJ2-1
abundance: NA
d_gene: NA
v_gene: TRBV9
CDR3nt: TGTGCCAGCAGCGTGGGGGGACAGAGCGTGCAGTTCTTC
CDR3aa: CASSVGGQSVQFF

len: 11
j_gene: TRBJ2-7
abundance: NA
d_gene: NA
v_gene: TRBV25-1
CDR3nt: TGTGCCAGCAGTGCTCTATTCGAGCAGTACTTC
CDR3aa: CASSALFEQYF

len: 13
j_gene: TRBJ1-5
abundance: NA
d_gene: NA
v_gene: TRBV6-5
CDR3nt: TGTGCCAGCAAACAGGGAATCAATCAGCCCCAGCATTTT
CDR3aa: CASKQGINQPQHF

len: 15
j_gene: TRBJ1-6
abundance: NA
d_gene: TRBD1
v_gene: TRBV28
CDR3nt: TGTGCCAGCAGTCCGCCGACAGGGGCGGTTTCACCCCTCCACTTT
CDR3aa: CASSPPTGAVSPLHF

len: 17
j_gene: TRBJ1-3
abundance: NA
d_gene: NA
v_gene: TRBV19
CDR3nt: TGTGCCAGTAGTCACTGTCAAAACAGGGTTTTTGGAAACACCATATATTTT
CDR3aa: CASSHCQNRVFGNTIYF

len: 14
j_gene: TRBJ1-3
abundance: NA
d_gene: NA
v_gene: TRBV7-2
CDR3nt: TGTGCCAGCAGCGCGAGGGGGTCTGGAAACACCATATATTTT
CDR3aa: CASSARGSGNTIYF

len: 12
j_gene: TRBJ2-7
abundance: once
d_gene: TRBD1
v_gene: TRBV6-6
CDR3nt: TGTGCCAGCAGTCAGGGGGTCTACGAGCAGTACTTC
CDR3aa: CASSQGVYEQYF

len: 14
j_gene: TRBJ2-1
abundance: NA
d_gene: NA
v_gene: TRBV5-6
CDR3nt: TGTGCCAGCAGCCGACTCAGAGACGACAATGAGCAGTTCTTC
CDR3aa: CASSRLRDDNEQFF

len: 16
j_gene: TRBJ1-1
abundance: NA
d_gene: NA
v_gene: TRBV7-4
CDR3nt: TGTGCCAGCAGCTTGAAAAAGGCGGGGGATAACACTGAAGCTTTCTTT
CDR3aa: CASSLKKAGDNTEAFF

len: 17
j_gene: TRBJ2-5
abundance: NA
d_gene: TRBD2
v_gene: TRBV5-4
CDR3nt: TGTGCCAGCAGCTTGGCCCTGCGGGGGGGCAGCCAAGAGACCCAGTACTTC
CDR3aa: CASSLALRGGSQETQYF

len: 15
j_gene: TRBJ2-1
abundance: NA
d_gene: TRBD2
v_gene: TRBV25-1
CDR3nt: TGTGCCAGCAGGGTCAGCGGGGGTTCCTACAATGAGCAGTTCTTC
CDR3aa: CASRVSGGSYNEQFF

len: 17
j_gene: TRBJ2-5
abundance: NA
d_gene: NA
v_gene: TRBV7-9
CDR3nt: TGTGCCAGCAGCTTCGGTCGGGTGGGGCCCCAACAAGAGACCCAGTACTTC
CDR3aa: CASSFGRVGPQQETQYF

len: 15
j_gene: TRBJ2-7
abundance: NA
d_gene: TRBD1
v_gene: TRBV15
CDR3nt: TGTGCCACCAGCAAGCCGGGACAGGGGATCGACGAGCAGTACTTC
CDR3aa: CATSKPGQGIDEQYF

len: 16
j_gene: TRBJ2-2
abundance: NA
d_gene: TRBD1
v_gene: TRBV11-2
CDR3nt: TGTGCCAGCAGCATCGACAGGGTTAAGTTGTCCGGGGAGCTGTTTTTT
CDR3aa: CASSIDRVKLSGELFF

len: 15
j_gene: TRBJ1-5
abundance: few
d_gene: NA
v_gene: TRBV2
CDR3nt: TGTGCCAGCAGTGACTCGGGTAGGAGCAATCAGCCCCAGCATTTT
CDR3aa: CASSDSGRSNQPQHF